These 5 T cell receptor beta chains share one sample of origin, sequenced in a study of PD-L1 blockade in urothelial cancer. The sample's time point: pretreatment peripheral blood. Clones were sequenced by immunoSEQ multiplex PCR, and TCRdb holds only the in-frame ones, with some missing. The table includes about 95,000 clones, almost 90% detected once. The specimen was PBMCs, collected around atezolizumab (anti-PD-L1) treatment. The receptors were gathered from a man aged 55 to 70 with urothelial cancer.

V usage is TRBV10-2 and J usage is TRBJ2-1, with 12 bases lining up with TRBD2. The ends lost 6 bases at V and 6 bases at J; junction bases unmatched: 12. The CDR3 is 17 amino acids. CDR1 is WSHSY, CDR2 SAAADI, per germline. The CDR3 sequence: CASRPGFWTSGTNEQFF. The CDR3 DNA is TGCGCCAGCAGGCCCGGTTTTTGGACTAGCGGGACCAATGAGCAGTTCTTC.

The chain employs TRBV6-6 and TRBJ2-6; no clear D gene. With 5 bases removed from V and 0 bases from J, the gap between germline ends came to 8 bases. Germline V gene lookup returns CDR1 MNHNY and CDR2 SVGAGI (reference sequence). The CDR3 length is 15 residues. The CDR3 nucleotides read TGTGCCAGCAGTAGAGAGCTCTCTGGGGCCAACGTCCTGACTTTC. Its protein is CASSRELSGANVLTF.

The rearrangement links TRBV7-2 to TRBJ1-1; D ambiguous. The V end was cut by 5 bases, the J end by 7 bases, with 14 bases between. CDR1 and CDR2 (germline): SGHTA, FQGNSA. This CDR3 spans 13 amino acids. The CDR3 nucleotides are TGTGCCAGCAGCGCCGTAACGGGTATTGAAGCTTTCTTT. Its protein product is CASSAVTGIEAFF.

The J gene is TRBJ2-7, the V gene TRBV6-6; 9 bases are shared with TRBD1. V lost 4 bases to trimming and J lost 1 base; unmatched junction nucleotides: 5. Germline-derived CDR1 and CDR2 are MNHNY and SVGAGI (reference sequence). The CDR3 loop spans 15 amino acids. CDR3 loop: CASSLDRGRSYEQYF. The CDR3 coding sequence is TGTGCCAGCAGTTTGGACAGGGGAAGGTCCTACGAGCAGTACTTC.

The rearrangement links TRBV11-2 to TRBJ2-3; D is unresolved. Germline loops: CDR1 SGHAT, CDR2 FQNNGV. This CDR3 spans 13 amino acids. V was clipped by 4 bases and J by 0 bases, with 5 bases between them. This CDR3 reads CASSWPSTDTQYF. DNA for the CDR3: TGTGCCAGCAGCTGGCCTAGCACAGATACGCAGTATTTT.